This T cell receptor beta chain was sequenced during a study of OX40 agonist ivuxolimab in advanced cancers. Baseline, cycle 4 day 1, and cycle 7 day 1 were the blood sampling points. The method was immunoSEQ multiplex PCR; TCRdb's version includes in-frame clones alone and lacks a portion of them. This repertoire shows approximately 94,000 clones, 75% to 90% found once; its top ten account for 0.15% to 0.2%. V was shortened by 4 bases and J by 7 bases, with 13 bases between the two germline ends. Germline assignment: CDR1 MNHEY and CDR2 SMNVEV (reference sequence). The CDR3 covers 14 residues. Specimen: CD4+ or CD8+ T cells sorted from blood, collected in a trial of the OX40 agonist ivuxolimab. The sequence derives from an adult with an advanced solid tumor such as melanoma, head and neck, liver or kidney cancer. The rearrangement uses TRBV27 and TRBJ1-4, with a tentative D call TRBD1 (5 bases). CDR3 residues: CASSYSGNSEKLFF. For the CDR3, the DNA is TGTGCCAGCAGTTACTCAGGGAATAGTGAAAAACTGTTTTTT.